The next 25 T cell receptor beta chains were all read from a single sample in a study of CD8 T cells in Susac syndrome. RNA in amounts of about 0.5 to 1 ug was reverse transcribed with random hexamers. One entry per CDR3 protein results from TCRdb running MiXCR on the immunoSEQ multiplex PCR reads. The sample consists of under 150,000 distinct CDR3 sequences, about 94% of them appearing once. Sequencing was performed on CD4+ T cells from PBMCs. The origin of the receptors is a human donor with Susac syndrome.

The V gene is TRBV28, the J gene TRBJ2-2, with 9 bases fitting TRBD1. The CDR3 is 17 amino acids. Germline CDR1 MDHEN, CDR2 SYDVKM. Trimming cost V 2 bases and J 3 bases; bases outside gene matches: 7. The CDR3 is CASSLPLRTGDTGELFF. In DNA form, the CDR3 reads TGTGCCAGCAGTTTACCCCTCCGGACAGGGGACACCGGGGAGCTGTTTTTT. The full variable domain, completed using reference TRBV28 and TRBJ2-2, is DVKVTQSSRYLVKRTGEKVFLECVQDMDHENMFWYRQDPGLGLRLIYFSYDVKMKEKGDIPEGYSVSREKKERFSLILESASTNQTSMYLCASSLPLRTGDTGELFFGEGSRLTVL.

The chain uses TRBV28 and TRBJ2-1; D is possibly TRBD1 (5 bases). Germline loops: CDR1 MDHEN, CDR2 SYDVKM. V lost 5 bases and J lost 4, with 15 bases in between. This CDR3 region has 15 residues. For the CDR3, the DNA is TGTGCCAGCAGTCCATCACAGGTGGGATACAATGAGCAGTTCTTC. Its protein is CASSPSQVGYNEQFF.

This chain links TRBV25-1 with TRBJ2-6; D may be TRBD1 (5 bases). In germline, CDR1 is MGHDK, CDR2 SYGVNS. The CDR3 is made up of 17 amino acids. V was clipped by 4 bases and J by 0 bases, with 13 bases between them. CDR3 DNA: TGTGCCAGCAGTGTATCAGGGCCCCTCTCTGGGGCCAACGTCCTGACTTTC. This codes for CASSVSGPLSGANVLTF. Filled out from reference TRBV25-1 and TRBJ2-6, the complete variable domain reads EADIYQTPRYLVIGTGKKITLECSQTMGHDKMYWYQQDPGMELHLIHYSYGVNSTEKGDLSSESTVSRIRTEHFPLTLESARPSHTSQYLCASSVSGPLSGANVLTFGAGSRLTVL.

This chain uses TRBV13 with TRBJ2-7, with TRBD2 identical over 12 bases. V shed 3 bases and J 5 bases; nucleotides not matched to a gene: 5. This CDR3 is 15 amino acids long. The germline V gene has CDR1 PRHDT and CDR2 FYEKMQ (reference sequence). This CDR3 reads CASSFRLAGANEQYF. The CDR3 DNA follows: TGTGCCAGCAGCTTCCGACTAGCGGGAGCGAACGAGCAGTACTTC. Drawing the rest from reference TRBV13 and TRBJ2-7, the complete variable domain is AAGVIQSPRHLIKEKRETATLKCYPIPRHDTVYWYQQGPGQDPQFLISFYEKMQSDKGSIPDRFSAQQFSDYHSELNMSSLELGDSALYFCASSFRLAGANEQYFGPGTRLTVT.

V usage is TRBV4-2 and J usage is TRBJ2-1; tentatively, D is TRBD1 (8 bases). The ends were cut back, 1 base at V and 9 bases at J, with 16 bases in the middle. This CDR3 region has 15 residues. The V gene's germline CDR1 is LGHNA and CDR2 YNFKEQ. The CDR3 loop is CASSQATGGGSEQFF. The CDR3, as DNA: TGTGCCAGCAGCCAAGCCACAGGGGGGGGTAGTGAGCAGTTCTTC.

The chain carries TRBV29-1 and TRBJ2-2; perhaps TRBD2 as D (5 bases). The germline V gene has CDR1 SQVTM and CDR2 ANQGSEA. V lost 4 bases and J lost 0, with 6 bases in between. This CDR3 is 13 amino acids long. This CDR3 is CSVGETNTGELFF. For the CDR3, the DNA is TGCAGCGTTGGGGAGACGAACACCGGGGAGCTGTTTTTT.

The chain joins TRBV20-1 to TRBJ1-4; 9 nucleotides match TRBD1. Germline V gene sequence: CDR1 DFQATT, CDR2 SNEGSKA (reference sequence). This CDR3 region has 13 residues. V gave up 6 bases and J gave up 7 bases; unmatched junction bases: 6. Here the CDR3 reads CSAGTGRGEKLFF. In DNA, the CDR3 is TGCAGTGCGGGGACAGGGAGGGGTGAAAAACTGTTTTTT.

This clonotype was observed a few times. This chain joins TRBV5-8 and TRBJ2-1; TRBD2 matches 9 bases. CDR1 is SGHTS, CDR2 YDEGEE, per germline. Unmatched junction bases numbered 5, after V lost 0 bases and J lost 4 bases. CDR3 length: 16 residues. The CDR3 loop reads CASSLGSSGTYNEQFF. CDR3 nucleotide sequence: TGTGCCAGCAGCTTGGGGTCTAGCGGGACTTACAATGAGCAGTTCTTC.

V and J are TRBV12-3 or TRBV12-4 and TRBJ1-2; D is ambiguous. Trimming took 3 bases from V and 2 from J, leaving 7 bases between them. The CDR3 has 13 amino acids. CDR3 region: CASSLGGNYGYTF. As DNA, the CDR3 is TGTGCCAGCAGTTTGGGCGGCAACTATGGCTACACCTTC.

The chain links TRBV3-1 to TRBJ2-4; D uncertain. Trimming cost V 4 bases and J 5 bases, with 6 bases left between them. The CDR3 runs 12 residues. CDR1 and CDR2 (germline): LGHDT, YNNKEL (reference sequence). The CDR3 is CASSPDQNIQYF. The CDR3, as DNA: TGTGCCAGCAGCCCCGACCAAAACATTCAGTACTTC.

V gene TRBV6-5 combines with J gene TRBJ2-7; a weak D match, TRBD2 (6 bases). This CDR3 spans 15 amino acids. Germline V CDR1 and CDR2: MNHEY, SVGAGI. Trimming took off 9 bases at V and 0 bases at J, with 18 bases between the two ends. The DNA for the CDR3 is TGTGCCAGTCTTGGAGGGGAAGGCGGCTCCTACGAGCAGTACTTC. Encoded protein: CASLGGEGGSYEQYF.

V and J are TRBV10-3 and TRBJ1-2; unclear D gene. The germline V gene has CDR1 ENHRY and CDR2 SYGVKD. The CDR3 has 10 residues. The V and J ends lost 4 bases and 4 bases respectively, with 1 base between them. The CDR3 DNA reads TGTGCCATCAGTGGCTATGGCTACACCTTC. Amino acids: CAISGYGYTF.

This chain connects TRBV28 to TRBJ2-7, with D possibly TRBD2 on 6 matching bases. Germline V CDR1 and CDR2: MDHEN, SYDVKM. This CDR3 is built from 15 residues. The germline V and J ends were trimmed by 2 bases and 3 bases, with 14 bases remaining between them. CDR3 sequence (DNA): TGTGCCAGCAGTTTAGGTTTGGCGGGGCTCTACGAGCAGTACTTC. Its protein product is CASSLGLAGLYEQYF. Drawing the rest from reference TRBV28 and TRBJ2-7, the complete variable domain is DVKVTQSSRYLVKRTGEKVFLECVQDMDHENMFWYRQDPGLGLRLIYFSYDVKMKEKGDIPEGYSVSREKKERFSLILESASTNQTSMYLCASSLGLAGLYEQYFGPGTRLTVT.

This sequence joins TRBV11-2 and TRBJ2-4; D remains unclear. Germline CDR1 reads SGHAT; CDR2 reads FQNNGV. The CDR3 runs to 10 residues. Trimming shortened V by 5 bases and J by 5 bases, and 1 base separated the two germline ends. DNA of the CDR3: TGTGCCAGCAGCCAAAACATTCAGTACTTC. Protein: CASSQNIQYF. The full variable domain, in which reference TRBV11-2 and TRBJ2-4 provide the parts outside the CDR3, is EAGVAQSPRYKIIEKRQSVAFWCNPISGHATLYWYQQILGQGPKLLIQFQNNGVVDDSQLPKDRFSAERLKGVDSTLKIQPAKLEDSAVYLCASSQNIQYFGAGTRLSVL.

This clonotype was detected only once. The chain carries TRBV12-3 or TRBV12-4 and TRBJ1-1; D is unresolved. V lost 2 bases and J lost 5, with 9 bases in between. CDR3 length: 13 amino acids. The chain's CDR3 is CASSLNGETEAFF. The CDR3 bases are TGTGCCAGCAGTTTAAACGGGGAAACTGAAGCTTTCTTT.

This clonotype was counted a single time. The genes are TRBV12-3 or TRBV12-4 and TRBJ2-3, with 10 nucleotides matching TRBD2. V shed 3 bases and J 5 bases; nucleotides not matched to a gene: 11. The CDR3 is 17 amino acids. The CDR3 region has the DNA TGTGCCAGCAGTTTCCCCCGGGCTAGCGGGGGAGGAGATACGCAGTATTTT. Protein product: CASSFPRASGGGDTQYF.

The chain joins TRBV4-1 to TRBJ1-1; 8 bases agree with TRBD1. The CDR3 is 14 residues long. Germline V gene lookup returns CDR1 MGHRA and CDR2 YSYEKL. Germline trimming cut 6 bases from V and 1 base from J; bases unmatched to any gene: 4. CDR3 DNA: TGCGCCAGCAGACAGGGGGACGCGAACACTGAAGCTTTCTTT. Amino acid sequence: CASRQGDANTEAFF.

The chain recombines TRBV28 with TRBJ2-1; D remains ambiguous. V lost 5 bases to trimming and J lost 6 bases, with 11 bases between them. The germline CDR1 and CDR2 sequences are MDHEN and SYDVKM. The CDR3 is 13 amino acids. As DNA, the CDR3 is TGTGCCAGCAGTACTACTCCGGTCAATGAGCAGTTCTTC. Translation: CASSTTPVNEQFF.

The CDR3 nucleotides read TGTTCTTACCCTGGGGGGGACAGAAAGATCTTTTGCTACACCTTC. Translating gives CSYPGGDRKIFCYTF. V usage is TRBV6-5 and J usage is TRBJ1-2; 7 bases align to TRBD1. The CDR3 has 15 residues. The germline CDR1 and CDR2 sequences are MNHEY and SVGAGI.

The sample holds one count of this clonotype. The chain combines TRBV5-4 with TRBJ2-7; 7 positions agree with TRBD1. V lost 3 bases and J lost 2; bases outside the gene matches: 5. The CDR3 has 14 residues. The germline CDR1 and CDR2 sequences are SGHNT and YYREEE (reference sequence). The CDR3 loop is CASSSGQAAYEQYF. CDR3 coding DNA: TGTGCCAGCAGCTCAGGACAGGCGGCCTACGAGCAGTACTTC.

This chain connects TRBV29-1 to TRBJ2-3; no definite D call. V was cut by 3 bases and J by 2 bases, with 9 bases left in between. Per the germline V gene, CDR1 is SQVTM and CDR2 is ANQGSEA. The CDR3 has 13 amino acids. The CDR3 loop is CSVDTHDTDTQYF. In DNA form, the CDR3 reads TGCAGCGTTGACACCCACGACACAGATACGCAGTATTTT.

This chain's CDR3 is CASSQSLSGRVGEQYF. Written as DNA, the CDR3 is TGCGCCAGCAGCCAGTCCTTGTCAGGGAGAGTTGGCGAGCAGTACTTC. V is TRBV4-1 and J is TRBJ2-7; either TRBD1 or TRBD2 may fit D (5 bases each). The V gene lost 3 bases and the J gene lost 6 bases, with 21 bases spanning the gap. CDR1 MGHRA and CDR2 YSYEKL come from the germline V gene. This CDR3 has 16 residues.

The chain uses TRBV12-3 or TRBV12-4 and TRBJ2-5; 14 bases line up with TRBD2. This CDR3 has 16 residues. Trimming at V came to 3 bases and at J to 5 bases, leaving 5 bases not matched to a gene. The CDR3 here is CASSLTSGRAVETQYF. In DNA, the CDR3 is TGTGCCAGCAGTTTGACTAGCGGGAGGGCCGTTGAGACCCAGTACTTC.

The chain employs TRBV9 and TRBJ2-1; D perhaps matches TRBD2 (5 bases). V lost 1 base to trimming and J lost 8 bases, with 13 bases between them. The CDR3 covers 14 residues. The germline CDR1 and CDR2 sequences are SGDLS and YYNGEE. The CDR3 is CASSVRLAGDEQFF. As DNA, the CDR3 is TGTGCCAGCAGCGTACGGCTAGCAGGCGATGAGCAGTTCTTC.

V and J are TRBV3-1 and TRBJ1-1; weak D call: TRBD1 (5 bases). V was shortened by 5 bases and J by 0 bases, with 7 bases between the two germline ends. Per germline, CDR1 LGHDT and CDR2 YNNKEL (reference sequence). CDR3 length: 13 amino acids. The DNA for the CDR3 is TGTGCCAGCAGCACCAGGGTGAACACTGAAGCTTTCTTT. This sequence encodes CASSTRVNTEAFF.